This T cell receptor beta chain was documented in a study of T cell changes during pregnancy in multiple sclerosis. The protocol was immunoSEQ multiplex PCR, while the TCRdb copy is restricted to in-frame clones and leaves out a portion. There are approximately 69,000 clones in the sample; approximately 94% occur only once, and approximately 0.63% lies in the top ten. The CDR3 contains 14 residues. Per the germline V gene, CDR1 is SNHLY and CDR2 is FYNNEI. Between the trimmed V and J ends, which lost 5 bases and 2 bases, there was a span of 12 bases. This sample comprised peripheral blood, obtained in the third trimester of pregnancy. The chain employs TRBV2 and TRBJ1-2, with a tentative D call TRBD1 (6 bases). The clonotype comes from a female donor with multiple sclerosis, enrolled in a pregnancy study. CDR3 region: CASSSGVRNYGYTF. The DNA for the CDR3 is TGTGCCAGCAGTTCAGGGGTGCGCAACTATGGCTACACCTTC.